This is a list of T cell receptor beta chains from one sample in a study of blood T cell repertoires in COVID-19. Some clones are missing from TCRdb's copy, which holds only in-frame ones; the method was immunoSEQ multiplex PCR. The sample records about 410,000 clones, 89% being singletons. The sample was peripheral blood. These receptors all come from a woman aged 40 to 49 with COVID-19, enrolled during active disease. Both conserved end residues are trimmed from each CDR3. Each record gives: J gene, V gene, CDR3 protein.

>TRBJ1-6|TRBV11-2
ASSLDAYRGNSPLH
>TRBJ2-2|TRBV3-1/TRBV3-2
ASSQSGIFNTGELF
>TRBJ2-1|TRBV19
ASSIDAGTGEF
>TRBJ2-5|TRBV2
ASRSPGRFYQETQY
>TRBJ1-1|TRBV5-1
ASSLAQGRWNTEAF
>TRBJ1-1|TRBV7-9
ASSSQGGTEAF
>TRBJ1-3|TRBV7-9
ASSHTGQGAYTIY
>TRBJ1-1|TRBV5-6
ASSRTGRANTEAF
>TRBJ1-2|TRBV11-3
ASSLPPGIRNYGYT
>TRBJ1-1|TRBV7-8
ASSPDPQFGAF
>TRBJ2-7|TRBV18
ASSPDRGFYEQY
>TRBJ1-5|TRBV6-5
ASSYGRGFEQPQH
>TRBJ2-3|TRBV30
AWSVRLRTDTQY
>TRBJ1-3|TRBV5-4
ASSFPGQGAGNTIY
>TRBJ1-4|TRBV4-3
ASSPRDRGSEKLF
>TRBJ1-5|TRBV5-1
ASRIDTSNQPQH
>TRBJ2-5|TRBV7-3
ASSSSGVQETQY
>TRBJ2-5|TRBV7-9
ASSLAEETQY
>TRBJ2-7|TRBV9
ASSPRPGLAEPYEQY
>TRBJ1-2|TRBV28
ASSLEQFTSYGYT
>TRBJ2-1|TRBV5-1
ASSLRSGLNEQF
>TRBJ2-7|TRBV7-2
ASSSLKIAGGTHYEQY
>TRBJ1-1|TRBV29-1
SVSSRGYTEAF
>TRBJ1-2|TRBV7-8
ASSLGRQAPYGYT
>TRBJ1-2|TRBV12-3/TRBV12-4
ASSFGGGYT
>TRBJ1-2|TRBV7-8
ASSLGDRRYGYT
>TRBJ2-1|TRBV9
ASSFGQGIDEQF
>TRBJ2-6|TRBV6-5
ASRGGANVLT